A selection of T cell receptor beta chains follows, all from one sample in a study of control samples from healthy donors and cancer patients. TCRdb keeps only in-frame clones here, not all; method: immunoSEQ multiplex PCR. This table has 120,000 or so clones, roughly 92% appearing once. Sample: PBMCs. The receptor set was obtained from a man older than 75 with head and neck cancer. CDR3s include the opening cysteine and the closing phenylalanine or tryptophan.

J gene: TRBJ2-7
V gene: TRBV7-8
CDR3 protein: CASSVTSGADSYEQYF

J gene: TRBJ2-7
V gene: TRBV9
CDR3 protein: CASSVGGTSADEQYF

J gene: TRBJ2-1
V gene: TRBV28
CDR3 protein: CASSPSGLAGSSYNEQFF

J gene: TRBJ2-7
V gene: TRBV19
CDR3 protein: CASSADSRQYF

J gene: TRBJ1-2
V gene: TRBV4-3
CDR3 protein: CASSQATRGAYGYTF

J gene: TRBJ2-1
V gene: TRBV11-3
CDR3 protein: CASSLGRGDYNEQFF

J gene: TRBJ2-1
V gene: TRBV11-2
CDR3 protein: CATMYEAGGPDYNEQFF

J gene: TRBJ1-6
V gene: TRBV30
CDR3 protein: CACVGGVPYNSPLHF

J gene: TRBJ2-5
V gene: TRBV12-3/TRBV12-4
CDR3 protein: CASRRDYKETQYF

J gene: TRBJ2-2
V gene: TRBV3-1/TRBV3-2
CDR3 protein: CASSHRPGELFF

J gene: TRBJ1-2
V gene: TRBV5-1
CDR3 protein: CASSLSIANYGYTF

J gene: TRBJ1-2
V gene: TRBV6-5
CDR3 protein: CASSYSLQASYGYTF

J gene: TRBJ2-7
V gene: TRBV9
CDR3 protein: CASSVGPGGPTSPHEQYF

J gene: TRBJ1-1
V gene: TRBV29-1
CDR3 protein: CSVRTGGVNTEAFF

J gene: TRBJ2-1
V gene: TRBV5-1
CDR3 protein: CASSSGPGRSSYNEQFF

J gene: TRBJ2-2
V gene: TRBV15
CDR3 protein: CATSREMVWNTGELFF